A single sample is the source of the 10 T cell receptor beta chains below, sequenced in a study of identical twins. TCRdb reprocessed the 5' RACE reads via MiXCR and lists one record per CDR3 protein. The sample holds hundreds of thousands of distinct CDR3 sequences; 5.5% to 7.5% are singletons and the top ten take 1.5% to 2%. The source material was naive T cells sorted from blood. The source is a man between 18 and 29 years old in good health.

A few counts support this clonotype. This sequence joins TRBV25-1 and TRBJ2-3, with unresolved D. CDR1 is MGHDK and CDR2 is SYGVNS in the germline V gene. V lost 3 bases and J 2 bases, leaving 12 bases between the germline ends. This CDR3 has 15 residues. The CDR3 coding sequence is TGTGCCAGCAGTGATCGCAAGGGATTCACAGATACGCAGTATTTT. This translates into CASSDRKGFTDTQYF.

This clonotype was detected ten times or more. The chain links TRBV27 to TRBJ2-7; the D is unclear. The V and J ends lost 3 bases and 3 bases respectively, with 12 bases between them. This CDR3 is built from 14 residues. CDR1 MNHEY and CDR2 SMNVEV come from the germline V gene (reference sequence). The CDR3 spells CASSFGQRYYEQYF. In DNA, the CDR3 is TGTGCCAGCAGTTTCGGGCAGAGATACTACGAGCAGTACTTC.

In its sample, this clonotype was seen many times. The V call is TRBV6-5, the J call TRBJ1-4, with D perhaps matching TRBD1 (5 bases). Germline assignment: CDR1 MNHEY and CDR2 SVGAGI. V was pared by 4 bases and J by 7 bases, with 16 bases between. This CDR3 has 15 residues. This CDR3 is CASSSRQGLAEKLFF. The CDR3 DNA reads as TGTGCCAGCAGTTCCCGTCAGGGCTTGGCTGAAAAACTGTTTTTT.

There are many counts of this clonotype. Written as DNA, the CDR3 is TGCGCCAGCCGGCTTCCGGACGGAAGGAGACACAATGAGCAGTTCTTC. It yields the protein CASRLPDGRRHNEQFF. This rearrangement joins TRBV5-1 to TRBJ2-1; D is uncertain. V lost 7 bases and J lost 5, with 22 bases in between. The germline CDR1 and CDR2 sequences are SGHRS and YFSETQ. The CDR3 totals 16 residues. The full variable domain, with the rest looked up from reference TRBV5-1 and TRBJ2-1, is KAGVTQTPRYLIKTRGQQVTLSCSPISGHRSVSWYQQTPGQGLQFLFEYFSETQRNKGNFPGRFSGRQFSNSRSEMNVSTLELGDSALYLCASRLPDGRRHNEQFFGPGTRLTVL.

J is TRBJ2-2 and V is TRBV5-1; no firm D call. CDR1 is SGHRS and CDR2 is YFSETQ in the germline V gene. V lost 0 bases, J lost 4 bases, and 10 bases lay in between. CDR3 length equals 15 residues. CDR3 residues: CASSLGRASTGELFF. CDR3 coding DNA: TGCGCCAGCAGCTTGGGGAGAGCTAGCACCGGGGAGCTGTTTTTT. Combining the CDR3 with reference TRBV5-1 and TRBJ2-2 gives the whole variable domain KAGVTQTPRYLIKTRGQQVTLSCSPISGHRSVSWYQQTPGQGLQFLFEYFSETQRNKGNFPGRFSGRQFSNSRSEMNVSTLELGDSALYLCASSLGRASTGELFFGEGSRLTVL.

J is TRBJ1-2 and V is TRBV20-1; 7 bases are a match to TRBD1. Trimming took 6 bases from V and 7 from J; bases not matched to a gene: 14. Per germline, CDR1 DFQATT and CDR2 SNEGSKA (reference sequence). This CDR3 comprises 14 residues. The CDR3: CSAATTGSKSGYTF. CDR3 sequence (DNA): TGCAGTGCCGCCACGACAGGGTCGAAATCTGGCTACACCTTC.

This sequence joins TRBV11-1 and TRBJ2-3, with TRBD1 matching 10 bases. CDR3 size: 19 residues. Germline trimming cut 5 bases from V and 2 bases from J; bases unmatched to any gene: 16. From germline, CDR1 is SGHAT and CDR2 FQDESV (reference sequence). CDR3 sequence reads: CASSTPRDRGGLITDTQYF. CDR3 nucleotides: TGTGCCAGCAGCACGCCCCGGGACAGGGGAGGCCTAATCACAGATACGCAGTATTTT.

This clonotype was picked up many times. The V gene is TRBV15, the J gene TRBJ2-2, with 7 nucleotides matching TRBD1. CDR1 is LNHNV and CDR2 is YYDKDF in the germline V gene (reference sequence). V lost 9 bases and J lost 0; bases outside the gene matches: 7. The CDR3 consists of 15 residues. The CDR3 loop is CATMPGGSNTGELFF. In DNA form, the CDR3 reads TGTGCCACTATGCCAGGGGGATCGAACACCGGGGAGCTGTTTTTT.

The chain links TRBV30 to TRBJ2-1; tentative D call: TRBD2 (5 bases). Trimming shortened V by 4 bases and J by 7 bases, and 8 bases separated the two germline ends. The CDR3 covers 11 residues. Germline V lookup: CDR1 GTSNPN, CDR2 SVGIG (reference sequence). DNA of the CDR3: TGTGCCTGGACTTGGGAGAATGAGCAGTTCTTC. Translated, it gives CAWTWENEQFF. Variable domain in full (rest from reference TRBV30 and TRBJ2-1): SQTIHQWPATLVQPVGSPLSLECTVEGTSNPNLYWYRQAAGRGLQLLFYSVGIGQISSEVPQNLSASRPQDRQFILSSKKLLLSDSGFYLCAWTWENEQFFGPGTRLTVL.

In this sample, this clonotype turned up many times. The chain uses TRBV29-1 and TRBJ2-7, with D possibly being TRBD2 (5 bases). V was shortened by 7 bases and J by 9 bases, with 19 bases between the two germline ends. This CDR3 has 12 residues. CDR1 SQVTM and CDR2 ANQGSEA come from the germline V gene. The CDR3 bases are TGCAGCGCCGAGGGTGGGAGATCCGTGCAGTACTTC. Its translation: CSAEGGRSVQYF.